These 9 T cell receptor beta chains came from one sample sequenced in a study of CXCR3 chemokines and chemotherapy response in bladder cancer. One entry per CDR3 protein results from TCRdb running MiXCR on the PCR reads. The repertoire holds 3,400 or so distinct CDR3 sequences, with roughly 26% as singletons. This specimen was taken from a patient whose treatment included neoadjuvant chemotherapy. The source is a human donor with bladder cancer that did not respond to neoadjuvant chemotherapy.

This clonotype has at least ten counts. The chain combines TRBV19 with TRBJ2-5; the D gene could be TRBD1 or TRBD2 (6 bases each). Trimming left V 4 bases short and J 5 bases short, with 11 bases between. The germline gives CDR1 LNHDA, CDR2 SQIVND (reference sequence). The CDR3 loop spans 13 amino acids. In nucleotides, the CDR3 is TGTGCCAGTAGTACGGGGGCTCGGGAGACCCAGTACTTC. Translation: CASSTGARETQYF.

Many counts were recorded for this clonotype. The CDR3 spells CASSLDRPNGELFF. The CDR3 region has the DNA TGTGCCAGCAGTTTGGACAGGCCCAACGGGGAGCTGTTTTTT. This chain connects TRBV2 to TRBJ2-2, with 7 bases lining up with TRBD1. Per the germline V gene, CDR1 is SNHLY and CDR2 is FYNNEI. This CDR3 is 14 amino acids long. V trimming: 5 bases; J trimming: 7 bases; junction bases outside the gene matches: 7.

This rearrangement joins TRBV6-5 to TRBJ1-5, with 10 nucleotides matching TRBD1. Losses at the gene ends were 8 bases for V and 0 bases for J; bases not matched to a gene: 7. Germline V gives CDR1 MNHEY, CDR2 SVGAGI. The CDR3 runs to 16 residues. CDR3 in amino acids: CASGVGTGDSNQPQHF. Here the CDR3 DNA reads TGTGCCAGCGGAGTAGGGACAGGGGATAGCAATCAGCCCCAGCATTTT.

This clonotype is classed as medium-sized. This chain joins TRBV27 and TRBJ1-1; 10 bases agree with TRBD1. J lost 6 bases, V lost 8 bases, and 15 bases had no gene match. Germline CDR1 MNHEY, CDR2 SMNVEV (reference sequence). This CDR3 has 16 residues. CDR3 DNA: TGTGCCAGCGCTATTGGTCACCTGGGACAGGGGCCTGAAGCTTTCTTT. Amino acids: CASAIGHLGQGPEAFF.

The V call is TRBV6-6, the J call TRBJ2-3; tentatively, D is TRBD1 or TRBD2 (5 bases each). V was pared by 7 bases and J by 7 bases, with 15 bases between. The CDR3 contains 13 residues. CDR1 is MNHNY and CDR2 is SVGAGI in the germline V gene (reference sequence). The CDR3 coding sequence is TGTGCCAGCAAAAACCCCGGGGCTTATACGCAGTATTTT. Encoded protein: CASKNPGAYTQYF.

In its sample, this clonotype is medium-sized (0.01 to 0.1%). The CDR3 sequence is CAISAGVAGNEKLFF. The DNA for the CDR3 is TGTGCCATCAGTGCCGGAGTTGCGGGTAATGAAAAACTGTTTTTT. This sequence joins TRBV10-3 and TRBJ1-4; D uncertain. Germline V gene data show CDR1 as ENHRY and CDR2 as SYGVKD. The CDR3 loop spans 15 amino acids. V lost 4 bases and J 4 bases, leaving 13 bases between the germline ends.

This clonotype counts as medium-sized. The chain has TRBV7-2 and TRBJ2-7, with a tentative D call TRBD1 (5 bases). Per the germline V gene, CDR1 is SGHTA and CDR2 is FQGNSA. The V and J ends lost 5 bases and 2 bases respectively, with 10 bases between them. The CDR3 is made up of 13 amino acids. In nucleotides, the CDR3 is TGTGCCAGCAGCATAGGGGTTGCCTACGAGCAGTACTTC. Protein: CASSIGVAYEQYF. Filled out from reference TRBV7-2 and TRBJ2-7, the complete variable domain reads GAGVSQSPSNKVTEKGKDVELRCDPISGHTALYWYRQSLGQGLEFLIYFQGNSAPDKSGLPSDRFSAERTGGSVSTLTIQRTQQEDSAVYLCASSIGVAYEQYFGPGTRLTVT.

This clonotype was counted at least ten times. The chain has TRBV5-3 and TRBJ2-7; D gene uncertain. TRBV5-3 is an ORF; its function is uncertain. The CDR3 loop spans 11 amino acids. V gave up 4 bases and J gave up 2 bases, with 4 bases separating them. In nucleotides, the CDR3 is TGTGCCAGAAGCGGGGCCTACGAGCAGTACTTC. Translation gives CARSGAYEQYF.

This clonotype is medium-sized within its sample. The chain employs TRBV6-5 and TRBJ1-5, with TRBD1 as a possible D gene (6 bases). Trimming cost V 4 bases and J 4 bases, with 14 bases left between them. The V gene's germline CDR1 is MNHEY and CDR2 SVGAGI. This CDR3 is 15 amino acids long. CDR3 residues: CASSWGRGGNQPQHF. CDR3 bases: TGTGCCAGCAGTTGGGGACGAGGGGGGAATCAGCCCCAGCATTTT.